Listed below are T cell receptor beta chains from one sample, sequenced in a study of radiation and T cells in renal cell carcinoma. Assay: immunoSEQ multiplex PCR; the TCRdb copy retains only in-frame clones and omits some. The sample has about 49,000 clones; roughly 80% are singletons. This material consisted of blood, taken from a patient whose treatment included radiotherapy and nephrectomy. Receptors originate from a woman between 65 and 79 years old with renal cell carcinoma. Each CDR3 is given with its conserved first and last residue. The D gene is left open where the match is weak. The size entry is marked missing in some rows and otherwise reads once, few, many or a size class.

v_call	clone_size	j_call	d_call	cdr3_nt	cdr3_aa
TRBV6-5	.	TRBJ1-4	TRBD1	TGTGCCAGCAGCCTCAACAGGGGCGTGGGTGAAAAACTGTTTTTT	CASSLNRGVGEKLFF
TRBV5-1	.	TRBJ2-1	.	TGCGCCAGCAGCTTAGGAGGGGTGGGCTACAATGAGCAGTTCTTC	CASSLGGVGYNEQFF
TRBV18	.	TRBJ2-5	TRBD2	TGTGCCAGCTCACCCCGTAGCGGGAAGACAGAGACCCAGTACTTC	CASSPRSGKTETQYF
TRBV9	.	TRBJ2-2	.	TGTGCCAGCAGCGGGAGAGGGTTGGGCACCGGGGAGCTGTTTTTT	CASSGRGLGTGELFF
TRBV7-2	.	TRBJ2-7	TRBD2	TGTGCCAGCAGCTTAGCGAGGGCTAGCGGATCCTACGAGCAGTACTTC	CASSLARASGSYEQYF
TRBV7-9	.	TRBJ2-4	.	TGTGCCAGCAGCTTTGGGCAGGCCAAAAACATTCAGTACTTC	CASSFGQAKNIQYF
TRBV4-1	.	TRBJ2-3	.	TGCGCCAGCAGCCAAGAAGACCCCGTATTGACAGATACGCAGTATTTT	CASSQEDPVLTDTQYF
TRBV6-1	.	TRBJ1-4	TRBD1	TGTGCCAGTAGACAGGGAGTTGCTGAAAAACTGTTTTTT	CASRQGVAEKLFF
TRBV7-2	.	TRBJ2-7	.	TGTGCCAGCAGCCCATCCTACGAGCAGTACTTC	CASSPSYEQYF
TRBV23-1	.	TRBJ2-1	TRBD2	TGCGCCAGCAGTCTTTGGACTAGCGGGAGATGCAATGAGCAGTTCTTC	CASSLWTSGRCNEQFF
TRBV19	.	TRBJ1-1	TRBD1	TGTGCCAGTAGTTCCCAGGGGGGCCGTCGGAGAGATGAAGCTTTCTTT	CASSSQGGRRRDEAFF
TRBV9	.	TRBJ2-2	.	TGTGCCAGCAGCGTCCGTCGGCTAGAGGACACCGGGGAGCTGTTTTTT	CASSVRRLEDTGELFF
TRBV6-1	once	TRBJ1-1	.	TGTGCCAGCAGTGAATACAGGGAGAACACTGAAGCTTTCTTT	CASSEYRENTEAFF
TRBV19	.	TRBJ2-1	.	TGTGCCAGTAGTGTTCACAATGAGCAGTTCTTC	CASSVHNEQFF
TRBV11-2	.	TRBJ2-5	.	TGTGCCAGCAGCTTAGACCGGGTCCGAGAGACCCAGTACTTC	CASSLDRVRETQYF
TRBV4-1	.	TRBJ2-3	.	TGCGCCAGCAGCCAAGCTAGCCCTAGCACAGATACGCAGTATTTT	CASSQASPSTDTQYF
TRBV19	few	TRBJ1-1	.	TGTGCCACCCAAGGGGACGCGGACACTGAAGCTTTCTTT	CATQGDADTEAFF
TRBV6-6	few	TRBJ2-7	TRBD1	TGTGCCAGCAGTTACTCGGACAGGGAAGAGCAGTACTTC	CASSYSDREEQYF
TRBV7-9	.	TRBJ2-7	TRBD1	TGTGCCAGCAGGGGGACAGGGGGGACGTACGAGCAGTACTTC	CASRGTGGTYEQYF
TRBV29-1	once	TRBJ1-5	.	TGCAGCGTTGGTTACAGTTTCAATCAGCCCCAGCATTTT	CSVGYSFNQPQHF
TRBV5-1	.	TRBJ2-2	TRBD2	TGCGCCAGCAGCGGAAGTAGCGGGGGAAACGGGGAGCTGTTTTTT	CASSGSSGGNGELFF
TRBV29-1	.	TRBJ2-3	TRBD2	TGCAGCGTTGAAAAAGGGGCGGGAGGTTCAGATACGCAGTATTTT	CSVEKGAGGSDTQYF
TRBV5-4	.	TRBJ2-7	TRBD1	TGTGCCAGCAGCTTGGGCTACGGGACAGGGGCCTACGAGCAGTACTTC	CASSLGYGTGAYEQYF
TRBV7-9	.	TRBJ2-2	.	TGTGCCAGCAGCTTATTGGACATCAGGTCGGCCGGGGAGCTGTTTTTT	CASSLLDIRSAGELFF
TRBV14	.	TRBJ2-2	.	TGTGCCAGCAGCGCCCTACAGACGAACACCGGGGAGCTGTTTTTT	CASSALQTNTGELFF
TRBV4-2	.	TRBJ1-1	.	TGTGCCAGCAGCCAGAAGAAAGGGGACACTGAAGCTTTCTTT	CASSQKKGDTEAFF
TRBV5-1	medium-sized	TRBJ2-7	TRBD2	TGCGCCAGCAGCGGCGGTAGCGGGAGGAACTCTTACGAGCAGTACTTC	CASSGGSGRNSYEQYF
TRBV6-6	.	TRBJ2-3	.	TGTGCCAGCAGTTACTCTGAAGGGTTAATAAATACGCAGTATTTT	CASSYSEGLINTQYF
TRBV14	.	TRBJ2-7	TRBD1	TGTGCCAGCAGCCAACCCTGGACAGGGGGCGGCGAGCAGTACTTC	CASSQPWTGGGEQYF
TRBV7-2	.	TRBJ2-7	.	TGTGCCAGCAGCTTATGGGGACTCTCCTCCTACGAGCAGTACTTC	CASSLWGLSSYEQYF
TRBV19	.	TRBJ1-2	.	TGTGCCAGTAGGGGTCGGTACTATGGCTACACCTTC	CASRGRYYGYTF
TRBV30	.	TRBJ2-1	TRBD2	TGTGCCTGGACCCACAGCGGGAGGGGCAATGAGCAGTTCTTC	CAWTHSGRGNEQFF
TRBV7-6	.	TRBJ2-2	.	TGTGCCAGCAGTCCCTCGTGGGGTACCGGGGAGCTGTTTTTT	CASSPSWGTGELFF
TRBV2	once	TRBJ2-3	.	TGTGCCAGCAGTGAAGCGCTTATGGGTACGCAGTATTTT	CASSEALMGTQYF
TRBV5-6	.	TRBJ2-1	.	TGTGCCAGCAGCTCGACGGGAAGCAATGAGCAGTTCTTC	CASSSTGSNEQFF
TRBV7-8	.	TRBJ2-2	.	TGTGCCAGCAGCTTAGAGGGATCAAGGAACACCGGGGAGCTGTTTTTT	CASSLEGSRNTGELFF
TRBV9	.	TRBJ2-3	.	TGTGCCAGCAGCGTAGGGGAACACACAGATACGCAGTATTTT	CASSVGEHTDTQYF
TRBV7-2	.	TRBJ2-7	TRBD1	TGTGCCAGCAGCTTAGCAGCCGACAGGGGATACTACGAGCAGTACTTC	CASSLAADRGYYEQYF
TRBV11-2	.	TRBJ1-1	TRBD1	TGTGCCAGCAGCTTTATTGGGACAGACAACACTGAAGCTTTCTTT	CASSFIGTDNTEAFF
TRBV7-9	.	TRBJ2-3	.	TGTGCCAGCAGCTTAAGCAGCGGGAGCACAGATACGCAGTATTTT	CASSLSSGSTDTQYF
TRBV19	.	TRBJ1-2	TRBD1	TGTGCCAGTAGAGACAGGGAAGACTATGGCTACACCTTC	CASRDREDYGYTF
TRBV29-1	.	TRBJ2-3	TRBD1	TGCAGCGTCCTCCGACAGGGCTTGGTCATAGATACGCAGTATTTT	CSVLRQGLVIDTQYF
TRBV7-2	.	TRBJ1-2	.	TGTGCCAGCAGCTTAGGGTCATCACTGGCCTATGGCTACACCTTC	CASSLGSSLAYGYTF
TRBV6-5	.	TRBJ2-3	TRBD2	TGTGCCAGCAGTTCCTGGGCTAGCGGGGAAACAGATACGCAGTATTTT	CASSSWASGETDTQYF
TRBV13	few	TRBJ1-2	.	TGTGCCAGCAGCTTACGACAGCCGGGCGGGTCGGGCTACACCTTC	CASSLRQPGGSGYTF
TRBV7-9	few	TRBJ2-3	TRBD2	TGTGCCATGGAGCGGGGAAGCACAGATACGCAGTATTTT	CAMERGSTDTQYF
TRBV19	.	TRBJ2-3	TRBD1	TGTGCCAGTAGCATGGACAGGGGGCGGGATACGCAGTATTTT	CASSMDRGRDTQYF
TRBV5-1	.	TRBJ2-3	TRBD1	TGCGCCAGCAGTTTGGACAGGGTTAGCACAGATACGCAGTATTTT	CASSLDRVSTDTQYF
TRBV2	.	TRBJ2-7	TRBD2	TGTGCCAGCACGTTTGGACTAGCGGGGGCCCCCAGCTCCTACGAGCAGTACTTC	CASTFGLAGAPSSYEQYF
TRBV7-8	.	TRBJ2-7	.	TGTGCCAGCAGCTTAGTGGAAGCAGGCCCCTACGAGCAGTACTTC	CASSLVEAGPYEQYF
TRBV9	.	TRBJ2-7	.	TGTGCCAGCAGCGTAGCTGGGGGGGCCTCCTACGAGCAGTACTTC	CASSVAGGASYEQYF
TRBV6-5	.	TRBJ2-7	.	TGTGCCAGCAGTTTAGGAGTTCAGGATGGCGAGCAGTACTTC	CASSLGVQDGEQYF
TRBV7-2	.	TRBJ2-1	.	TGTGCCAGCAGCTATTTCCGGGACGGCCACAATGAGCAGTTCTTC	CASSYFRDGHNEQFF
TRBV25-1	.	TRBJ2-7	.	TGTGCCAGCACTCCTTCGGGGTACGTCCACGAGCAGTACTTC	CASTPSGYVHEQYF
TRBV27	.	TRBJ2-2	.	TGTGCCAGCAGTTTAGTACAGGAGGGGACCGGGGAGCTGTTTTTT	CASSLVQEGTGELFF